This TCR beta chain was captured by sequencing in a study of shared clonotypes between healthy human individuals. The study's findings and limits: Memory subsets had estimated richness that was generally smaller than that of naive subsets.

It was across several immunoSEQ plates that each subset's genomic DNA was evenly split. The table came from immunoSEQ multiplex PCR; TCRdb's copy has only in-frame clones and leaves some out. The sample holds roughly 2,300,000 clones; about nine tenths are singletons and the top ten take 0.37%. Notes on this clone: Its target is unknown.

The CDR3 length is 18 residues. Between the trimmed V and J ends, which lost 5 bases and 5 bases, there was a span of 25 bases. CDR1 and CDR2 from the germline V gene are MDHEN and SYDVKM. All participating donors were Caucasian adults from Nashville, Tennessee. This sequence originates from a man between 18 and 29 years old in good health. Some clones in this sample may be carry-over from other donors' samples. Sequencing was performed on naive CD4+ T cells from PBMCs. The subset: CD45RA+ positively selected. The gene calls are TRBV28 and TRBJ2-4, with D possibly TRBD1 on 5 matching bases. CDR3 in DNA: TGTGCCAGCAGTATCTCAGGAATAGCAAGGGGCGGTGAAAACATTCAGTACTTC. Translated: CASSISGIARGGENIQYF.